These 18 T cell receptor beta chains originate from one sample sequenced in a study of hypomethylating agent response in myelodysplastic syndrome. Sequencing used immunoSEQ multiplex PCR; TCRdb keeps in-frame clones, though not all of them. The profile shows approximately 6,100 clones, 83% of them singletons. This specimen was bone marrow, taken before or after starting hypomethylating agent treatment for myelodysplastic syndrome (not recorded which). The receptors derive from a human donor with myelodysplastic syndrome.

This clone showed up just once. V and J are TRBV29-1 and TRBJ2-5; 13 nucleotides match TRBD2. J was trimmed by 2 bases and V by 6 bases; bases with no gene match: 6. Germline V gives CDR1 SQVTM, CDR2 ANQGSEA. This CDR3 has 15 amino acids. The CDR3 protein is CSVAGLAGAQETQYF. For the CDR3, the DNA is TGCAGCGTCGCCGGACTAGCGGGGGCTCAAGAGACCCAGTACTTC.

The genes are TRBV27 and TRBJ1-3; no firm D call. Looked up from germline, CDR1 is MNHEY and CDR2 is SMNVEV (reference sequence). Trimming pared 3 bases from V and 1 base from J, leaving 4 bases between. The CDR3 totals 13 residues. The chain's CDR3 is CASSFSSGNTIYF. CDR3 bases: TGTGCCAGCAGTTTTAGTTCTGGAAACACCATATATTTT.

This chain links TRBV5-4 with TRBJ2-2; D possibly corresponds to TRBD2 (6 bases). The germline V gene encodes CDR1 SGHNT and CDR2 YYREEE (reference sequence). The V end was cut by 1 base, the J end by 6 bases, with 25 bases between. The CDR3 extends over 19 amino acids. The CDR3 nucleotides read TGTGCCAGCAGCTTGTTAATTAGGGGAGGCTATGGTTGGGCCGGGGAGCTGTTTTTT. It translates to CASSLLIRGGYGWAGELFF.

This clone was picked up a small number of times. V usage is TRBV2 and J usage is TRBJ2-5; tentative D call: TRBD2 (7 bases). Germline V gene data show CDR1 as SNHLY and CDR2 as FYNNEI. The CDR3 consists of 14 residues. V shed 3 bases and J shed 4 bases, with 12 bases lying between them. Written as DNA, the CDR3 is TGTGCCAGCAGTGAGGGGGGGGCCCTAGAGACCCAGTACTTC. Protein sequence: CASSEGGALETQYF.

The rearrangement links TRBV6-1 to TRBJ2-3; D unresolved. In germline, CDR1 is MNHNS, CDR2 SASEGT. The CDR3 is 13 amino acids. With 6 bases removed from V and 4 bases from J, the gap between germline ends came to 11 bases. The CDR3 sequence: CASRPARPDTQYF. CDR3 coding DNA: TGTGCCAGCAGACCCGCCCGTCCAGATACGCAGTATTTT.

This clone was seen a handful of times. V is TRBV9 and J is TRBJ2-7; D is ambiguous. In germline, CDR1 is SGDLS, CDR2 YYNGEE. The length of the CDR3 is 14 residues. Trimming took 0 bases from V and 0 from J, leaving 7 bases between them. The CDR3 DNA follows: TGTGCCAGCAGCGTAGCGTGGGGCTCCTACGAGCAGTACTTC. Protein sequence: CASSVAWGSYEQYF.

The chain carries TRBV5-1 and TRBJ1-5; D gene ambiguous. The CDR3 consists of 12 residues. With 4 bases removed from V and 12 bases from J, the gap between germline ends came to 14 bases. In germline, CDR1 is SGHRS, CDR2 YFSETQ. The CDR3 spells CASSPWTRHQHF. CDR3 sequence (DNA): TGCGCCAGCAGCCCGTGGACCCGGCACCAGCATTTT.

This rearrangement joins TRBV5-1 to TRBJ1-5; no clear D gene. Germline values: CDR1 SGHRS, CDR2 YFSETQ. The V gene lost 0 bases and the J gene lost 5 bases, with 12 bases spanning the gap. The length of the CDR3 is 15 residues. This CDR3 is CASSLGTAGDQPQHF. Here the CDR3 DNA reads TGCGCCAGCAGCTTGGGGACTGCCGGCGATCAGCCCCAGCATTTT.

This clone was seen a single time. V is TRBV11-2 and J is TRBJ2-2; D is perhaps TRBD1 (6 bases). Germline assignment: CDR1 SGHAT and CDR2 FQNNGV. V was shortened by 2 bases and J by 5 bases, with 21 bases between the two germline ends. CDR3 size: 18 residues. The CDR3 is CASSLISAGTRFTGELFF. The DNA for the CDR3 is TGTGCCAGCAGCTTAATCTCCGCCGGGACACGATTTACCGGGGAGCTGTTTTTT.

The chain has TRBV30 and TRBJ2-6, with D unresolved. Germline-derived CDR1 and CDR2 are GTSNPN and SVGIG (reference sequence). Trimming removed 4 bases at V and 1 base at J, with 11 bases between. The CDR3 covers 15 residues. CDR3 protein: CAWNDIPSGANVLTF. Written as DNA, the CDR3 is TGTGCCTGGAACGACATTCCATCTGGGGCCAACGTCCTGACTTTC.

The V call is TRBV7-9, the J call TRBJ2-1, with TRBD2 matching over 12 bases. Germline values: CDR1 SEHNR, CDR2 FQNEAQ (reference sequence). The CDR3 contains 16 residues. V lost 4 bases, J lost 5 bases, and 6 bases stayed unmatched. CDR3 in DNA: TGTGCCAGCAGCTGGGCTAGCGGGGGGGCGGACAATGAGCAGTTCTTC. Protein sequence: CASSWASGGADNEQFF.

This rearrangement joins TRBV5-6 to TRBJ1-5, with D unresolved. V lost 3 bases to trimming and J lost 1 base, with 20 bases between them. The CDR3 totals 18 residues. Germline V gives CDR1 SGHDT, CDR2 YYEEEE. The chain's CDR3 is CASSYFTFDEGSNQPQHF. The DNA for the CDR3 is TGTGCCAGCAGCTACTTTACTTTCGACGAAGGCAGCAATCAGCCCCAGCATTTT.

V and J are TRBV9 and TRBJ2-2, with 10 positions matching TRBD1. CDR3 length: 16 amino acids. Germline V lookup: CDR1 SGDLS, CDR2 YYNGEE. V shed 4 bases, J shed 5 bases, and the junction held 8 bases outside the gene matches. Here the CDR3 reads CASSPTGGAGTGELFF. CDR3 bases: TGTGCCAGCAGCCCGACAGGGGGCGCTGGGACCGGGGAGCTGTTTTTT.

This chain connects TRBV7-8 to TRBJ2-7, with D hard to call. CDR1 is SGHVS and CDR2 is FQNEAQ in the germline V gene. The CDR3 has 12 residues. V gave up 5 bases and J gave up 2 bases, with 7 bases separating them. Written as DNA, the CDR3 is TGTGCCAGCAGCCCAGACACCTACGAGCAGTACTTC. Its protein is CASSPDTYEQYF.

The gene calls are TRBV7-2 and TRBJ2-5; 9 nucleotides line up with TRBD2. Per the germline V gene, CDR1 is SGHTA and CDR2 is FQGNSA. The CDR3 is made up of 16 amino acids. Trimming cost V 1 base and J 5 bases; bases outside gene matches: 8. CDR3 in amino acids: CASSLGSRGGWETQYF. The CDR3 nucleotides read TGTGCCAGCAGCTTAGGCTCGCGGGGGGGCTGGGAGACCCAGTACTTC.

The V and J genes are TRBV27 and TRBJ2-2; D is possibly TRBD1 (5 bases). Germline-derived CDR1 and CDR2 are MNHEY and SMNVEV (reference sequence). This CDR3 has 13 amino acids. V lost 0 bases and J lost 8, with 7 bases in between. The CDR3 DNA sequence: TGTGCCAGCAGTTTATCTCAGGGAGGGGAGCTGTTTTTT. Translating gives CASSLSQGGELFF.

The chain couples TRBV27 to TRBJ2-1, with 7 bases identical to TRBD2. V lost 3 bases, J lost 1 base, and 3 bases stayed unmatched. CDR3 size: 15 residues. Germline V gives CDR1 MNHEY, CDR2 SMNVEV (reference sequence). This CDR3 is CASSFLRGSYNEQFF. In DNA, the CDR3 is TGTGCCAGCAGTTTTCTGCGGGGGTCCTACAATGAGCAGTTCTTC.

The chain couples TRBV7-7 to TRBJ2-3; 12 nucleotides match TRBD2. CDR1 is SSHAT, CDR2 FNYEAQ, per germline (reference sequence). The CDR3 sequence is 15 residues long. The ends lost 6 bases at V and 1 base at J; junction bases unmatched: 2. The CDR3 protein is CASSRTSGGTDTQYF. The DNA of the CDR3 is TGTGCCAGCAGTAGGACTAGCGGGGGCACAGATACGCAGTATTTT.